This T cell receptor (beta chain) was documented in a study of T-cell memory formation after mild COVID-19 (dated by TCRdb to 2020 to 2023). Regarding the complete study: Most TCR sequence clusters were specific to one of the two donors. In a couple of donors, T-cell clones that expanded and contracted after mild COVID-19 were followed by sequencing TCRalpha and TCRbeta repertoires longitudinally. Two young, previously healthy adult volunteers made up the cohort, one male and one female. On the study overall, not on this receptor specifically: The study included only two mild cases, and larger cohorts that include severe cases with pre-infection samples were judged to be necessary. The second-wave clones that peaked on day 37 were not confirmed to be SARS-CoV-2 specific. Some responding clones were detected in pre-infection memory, which suggested that pre-existing cross-reactive memory T cells had joined the SARS-CoV-2 response. Clones that contracted from day 15 to 85 showed balanced CD4/CD8 phenotypes, whereas a second wave of clones that expanded from day 15 to 37 leaned towards CD4+. Contracting CD4+ clones turned up mainly in the CM and EM memory subsets, whereas EMRA was where CD8+ clones were enriched.

The reads were generated on an Illumina NovaSeq 6000. TCRalpha and TCRbeta cDNA libraries were built by 5'RACE with constant-segment primers, adding sample barcodes and unique molecular identifiers. RNA was extracted from every sample with Trizol reagent. Libraries were amplified in two PCR steps, with a second sample barcode and Illumina TruSeq adapters added in the second step. Sequencing of the libraries was done on an Illumina NovaSeq, producing 2 x 150 bp paired-end reads. The authors' analysis ran thus. Reads were demultiplexed and collapsed into UMI-guided consensus sequences with migec v1.2.7. With mixcr v2.1.11, UMI consensuses were aligned to TRA and TRB V and J templates and assembled into clonotypes. A clonotype was counted as expanded or contracted only if both edgeR and NoisET called the change significant, with noise models trained on biological replicates. edgeR calls used a false discovery rate-adjusted p below 0.01 and a log2 fold-change threshold of 1. As an exploratory analysis of dynamics, PCA with hierarchical clustering was applied to max-normalized trajectories of the 1000 most abundant clonotypes. Separately sequenced CD4+ and CD8+ repertoires were used to assign a CD4 or CD8 phenotype to each responding clone. The public reads were quality trimmed at Q25 with fastp and then assembled into clones with MiXCR by TCRdb, keeping productive beta chains. Rows are combined by CDR3 protein, so each entry shows the most common genes and DNA. In this record, the V and J calls reflect TCRdb's handling and not the investigators' own analysis. The sample data list about 100,000 distinct CDR3 sequences, and 15% to 20% of these were observed just once. The top ten clones comprise 5% to 6.5% of the sample.

Ficoll-Paque density gradient centrifugation was used to isolate PBMCs. The CDR3 has 15 amino acids, counting the end cysteine and phenylalanine. The only DNA kept is the CDR3, 45 bases in frame from the first base. Note on this clonotype: Its antigen is still unknown. No base quality values were provided; no much bigger clone lies one nucleotide off.

The chain is assembled from TRBV21-1 and TRBJ1-5. TRBV21-1 is a documented pseudogene. The sequenced sample consisted of PBMCs or a T cell subset sorted from them (not recorded which). This clonotype was obtained from a man between 18 and 29 years old who had mild COVID-19 (a few samples of this study predate the infection). The sample titles of this study are shuffled in the database, so cell type and time point are left out; the donor was told from shared clones. CDR3 region: CASNNGRGGNQPQHF. Read as DNA, the sequence is TGTGCCAGCAACAACGGGAGGGGTGGCAATCAGCCCCAGCATTTT.